This TCR beta chain was documented in a study of T cell repertoires in cytomegalovirus infection. Across the whole study: HLA-B-restricted CMV epitopes that are well studied were used alongside recently identified HLA-C-restricted ones. Public TCR beta signatures indicated both CMV infection and matching HLA type.

V dropped 3 bases and J dropped 7 bases, with 18 bases sitting between them. The CDR3 is 16 amino acids. This clonotype occurred many times. Its cognate antigen is unknown. From the reads, TCRdb called clonotypes with MiXCR, one entry per CDR3 protein. The sample consists of about 770,000 distinct CDR3 sequences, almost 30% of them appearing once. Findings and caveats of the study: HLA-C-restricted CMV clonotypes gave the most frequent clonotype in two of eight donors.

The sequence was obtained from a human donor in good health (CMV status not recorded). Some clones in this sample may be carry-over from other donors' samples. V is TRBV12-3 or TRBV12-4 and J is TRBJ1-4; D gene unclear. This material consisted of cultured CD8+ T cells from PBMCs, taken from culture after CMV antigen stimulation. DNA for the CDR3: TGTGCCAGCAGTTTTATTTTGGAAGGGATTGCTGAAAAACTGTTTTTT. Translated: CASSFILEGIAEKLFF.